The following is a T cell receptor beta chain sequence with its context. The target of this receptor is not known. No qualities accompany the bases; no much larger clone lies one base away. The library was obtained by the immunoSEQ multiplex PCR assay. The multiplex PCR relied on a mix of 60 forward primers for TCR Vbeta segments and 13 reverse primers for TCR Jbeta segments. A multiplex PCR assay on genomic DNA amplified the CDR3 region of rearranged TCR beta genes. The amplified TCR beta libraries were sequenced on the Illumina HiSeq System as 87-base-pair reads. On the authors' methods: Across the roughly 670 repertoires, a later analysis counted approximately 83 million unique TCR beta chains, about 10 million of which were shared by at least two donors. To remove PCR and sequencing errors, raw reads were error-corrected and collapsed into unique sequences using a nearest-neighbor algorithm that merged closely related sequences. V, D and J gene segments were assigned by aligning CDR3 sequences to IMGT reference sequences. Each retained sequence needed at least a six-nucleotide match to both a V gene segment and a J gene segment. A rearrangement was called productive if the CDR3 had no stop codons and remained in frame with V and J, and every other rearrangement was called non-productive. CDR3 was defined by IMGT convention, running from the second conserved V-encoded cysteine to the conserved J-encoded phenylalanine. The earlier analysis of roughly 590 of the donors excluded sequences that lacked an unambiguous match to a single V gene segment. In an earlier analysis of a few hundred of the donors, V segments were called functional above 56.7% productive rearrangements and were called segregating when the between-donor standard deviation exceeded 5%. A statistical classification framework was developed to diagnose cytomegalovirus status using the catalog of TCR beta chain sequences. V and J gene assignment, in a later analysis, came from comparing TCR nucleotide sequences with IMGT/GENE-DB human TR gene sequences. The TCRdist pipeline was used in a later analysis to assign CDR3 sequences and most-parsimonious VDJ recombination scenarios. In a later analysis, each TCR beta chain was defined by its CDR3 amino acid sequence together with its V-gene family, and reads lacking a unique V-gene family were excluded. To address suspected cross-contamination and a sequencing artifact, a later analysis removed approximately 590 highly shared, low-generation-probability nucleotide sequences. In a later analysis, a clonal expansion index for each public chain was calculated from normalized within-repertoire ranks of inferred template counts. In a later analysis, generation probabilities were computed with a VDJ recombination model fitted to out-of-frame rearrangements, and the resulting probabilities were checked against IGoR. In a later analysis, hypergeometric tests were used to score TCR-TCR, TCR-HLA and TCR-CMV co-occurrence, with a repertoire-size bias correction applied to TCR pairs. A later analysis estimated false discovery rates by permuting HLA or CMV assignments 20 times. In a later analysis, co-occurring TCRs were grouped using DBSCAN, and TCRdist sequence similarity was added for clustering within HLA-allele-positive subsets. Repertoires with fewer than 30,000 or more than 120,000 public chains were left out of co-occurrence clustering, as were about 5 repertoires with anomalous nucleotide sharing. Held by TCRdb, this immuneACCESS table contains in-frame sequences only and omits some clones. Under half of the omission traces to an unresolved V gene where checked; the cause of the rest is unknown. V, J and clone size are those of that table, while D and trimming were read from the DNA. This sample gives around 190,000 clones in total; around 75% of them show up just once. The leading ten clones occupy 2.5% to 4% of the sample.

The cohort was made up of hundreds of healthy bone marrow donors. At the time of sampling, all cohort members were nominally healthy, though unrecorded immune exposures were likely present. The donor tested CMV seropositive and was one of the 289 seropositive cohort members. A peripheral blood sample was collected from each donor, and TCR beta sequencing was performed on peripheral blood mononuclear cells. Genomic DNA was extracted from the blood cell samples with the Qiagen DNeasy Blood Extraction Kit. Cut back by 1 base and 3 bases, the V and J ends lie 15 bases apart. The CDR3 sequence holds 17 residues, the cysteine and phenylalanine included. Only the CDR3 portion is preserved as DNA: 51 bases, with reading frame beginning at the first base. Via the germline V gene, CDR1 is LGHNA and CDR2 YNFKEQ. This specimen comes from a study of cytomegalovirus exposure and HLA in healthy donors (dated by TCRdb to between 2016 and 2019). Regarding the study in general: An earlier analysis of approximately 640 of the donors reported more than 250 Gb of sequence data and about 100 million unique TCR beta sequences from roughly 180 million T cells. Roughly 320 gigabases of sequencing data and about 92 million unique TCR sequences made up an early release that covered fewer than 650 HLA-typed donors. Of the roughly 410 genotyped donors, approximately 80% were placed in the genetic ancestry cluster associated with self-reported Caucasian donors. The study aimed to test whether signatures of past pathogen exposure could be identified by cataloging public T cell receptors. The T cell repertoires of 700 or so subjects were profiled by immunosequencing and related to cytomegalovirus serostatus. Along with the roughly 670-subject first cohort, a separate validation cohort of over 90 different subjects was used. To predict cytomegalovirus infection status, the study brought together high-throughput TCR immunosequencing, statistical association of individual TCRs with disease status, and machine learning. A later analysis re-examined previously published TCR beta repertoires from several hundred donors and added high-resolution HLA genotyping to investigate patterns of TCR occurrence. In the later analysis, no new phenotypic data were used to find candidate immune exposures; instead, reliance was placed on TCR beta sequences and their occurrence across donors. An earlier analysis of approximately 580 of the donors used high-throughput TCR beta sequencing to judge whether each TCR beta V gene segment behaved as functional or pseudogenic. Donor age, sex, ethnicity and CMV serostatus were collected together with the repertoire data. In a later genetic analysis, genome-wide SNP genotypes for about 55% of the roughly 670 donors were used, and that subset was treated as a discovery cohort. All discovery cohort repertoires had been generated using a single sequencing platform. Both class I and class II loci were covered by HLA typing, at four-digit resolution. Typing coverage differed by locus: A, B, C, DRB1 and DQB1 were typed in about 629-640 donors, DQA1 in 522, DPA1 in 600 to 610, and DPB1 in 472. Several DR-DQ haplotypes were handled as single units for association and clustering, since linkage in the cohort was strong. Across around 400 genotyped donors of the cohort, an average of about 250,000 unique TCR beta nucleotide sequences per donor were sequenced, and around 20% of those sequences were non-productive.

Overall results and qualifications from the work: Because HLA typing was unavailable for some donors at each locus, only the typed subset was used in association tests. In both the original and validation cohorts, the classifier was reported to diagnose cytomegalovirus status with high specificity and sensitivity. Some 16 rarely observed V segments, including chromosome 9 orphons, were excluded from the earlier analysis of approximately 500 of the donors because counts were too low. A cluster of highly shared sequence variants was judged likely to represent a technical artifact of the sequencing pipeline. Some IMGT-functional V segments, including TRBV6-2 and TRBV6-3, could not be distinguished by the 87-base-pair reads and were therefore excluded. According to a later analysis, most CMV-associated TCR beta chains appeared to be HLA-restricted, and the HLA associations seemed to be driven largely by CMV exposure. According to the authors, the approach could potentially be generalized to other disease states and immunological phenotypes. Linkage disequilibrium might explain the correlated functional status among segregating V segments, but an unknown experimental factor could not be ruled out. In vitro tests confirmed that a few of the cytomegalovirus-associated TCR beta chains recognize cytomegalovirus antigens. Compared with the approximately 670-donor mean, donors in an Asian-associated ancestry cluster had fewer N-insertions in productive TCRs, according to a later genetic analysis. A later analysis found that HLA-associated TCR beta chains were more clonally expanded and had lower generation probabilities than equally common non-associated chains. Most TCR sequences were observed very rarely across donors, whereas some public TCRs were present in many individuals. Several of the top co-occurrence clusters appeared to be linked to parvovirus B19, influenza, CMV and Epstein-Barr virus, according to a later analysis. In the study, about 150 TCR beta chains were listed as associated with cytomegalovirus. The cohort was sequenced for TCR beta chains only, and without alpha or paired-chain data the features that could be detected were limited. A later genetic analysis associated a missense DCLRE1C variant with V-gene and J-gene trimming of TCR beta chains, and an independent cohort replicated the association. Immune exposure information for the cohort was limited to CMV serostatus. In a later analysis, some 17,000 TCR beta sequences were associated with specific HLA alleles at a false discovery rate of 0.05. Roughly uniform sequencing depth across donors was assumed in presence/absence analyses, although this assumption may not hold. Strong co-occurrence of HLA alleles, especially DR and DQ, made assigning TCR associations to individual alleles difficult. In a later analysis, TCR association rates were found to vary across HLA loci, with the most associated TCRs seen for DRB1 alleles and the fewest for HLA-C alleles. A further reported finding was that TCR beta sequences accurately predicted the HLA-A and HLA-B alleles for most subjects in the first cohort. In an earlier analysis of under 600 of the donors, most TCR beta V segments were observed in productive rearrangements about 87% or about 30% of the time, broadly matching IMGT annotations.

The chain is assembled from TRBV4-2 and TRBJ2-2, with the D gene not confidently named. This receptor was identified in a woman in her 30s in good health and CMV-seropositive. Sequencing was done on a sample of PBMCs. CDR3 protein: CASSQGGSSRHTGELFF. DNA sequence: TGTGCCAGCAGCCAAGGAGGATCTTCGCGGCACACCGGGGAGCTGTTTTTT.